This TCR beta chain was recovered during a study of Graves' ophthalmopathy and Graves' hyperthyroidism. This CDR3 has 12 amino acids. Looked up from germline, CDR1 is MDHEN and CDR2 is SYDVKM. V was cut by 3 bases and J by 7 bases, with 9 bases left in between. Study-level results: With a specificity of roughly 72% and a sensitivity of about 70%, the model predicted ophthalmopathy progression. Clonotypes were expanded in thyroid at above 0.001 frequency, and most also appeared in blood.

Diagnosis relied on clinical symptoms, serum thyroxine, TRAb, thyroid ultrasound and orbital computed tomography. The sample holds many counts of this clonotype. Its antigen remains unidentified. RNA transcripts yielded amplified TCR beta CDR3 regions. Amplification began with first-round RT-PCR using HTBI primers, then second-round multiplex PCR was performed. TCRdb analysed the multiplex PCR reads with MiXCR anew, one entry per CDR3 protein. The sample lists fewer than 600,000 distinct CDR3 sequences; under 15% were seen once. The rearrangement uses TRBV28 and TRBJ1-1; D is possibly TRBD1 (5 bases). Sequenced sample: blood. This TCR derives from a woman aged 30 to 39 with Graves' ophthalmopathy. The CDR3 protein is CASSFMRGEAFF. CDR3 bases: TGTGCCAGCAGTTTTATGAGGGGTGAAGCTTTCTTT.